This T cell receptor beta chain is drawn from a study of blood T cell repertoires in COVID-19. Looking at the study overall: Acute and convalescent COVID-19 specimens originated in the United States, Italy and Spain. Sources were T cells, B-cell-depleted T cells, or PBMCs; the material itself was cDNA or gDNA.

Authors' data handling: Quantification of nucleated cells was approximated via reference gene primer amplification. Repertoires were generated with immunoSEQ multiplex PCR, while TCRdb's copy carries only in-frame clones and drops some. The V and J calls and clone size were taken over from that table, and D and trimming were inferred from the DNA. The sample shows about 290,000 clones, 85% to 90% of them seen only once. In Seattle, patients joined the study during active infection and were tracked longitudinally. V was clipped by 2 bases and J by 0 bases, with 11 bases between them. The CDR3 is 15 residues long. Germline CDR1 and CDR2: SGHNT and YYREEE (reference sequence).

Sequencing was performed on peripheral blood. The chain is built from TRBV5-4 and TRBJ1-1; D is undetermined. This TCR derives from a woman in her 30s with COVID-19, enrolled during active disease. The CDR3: CASSFKGGMNTEAFF. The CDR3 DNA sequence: TGTGCCAGCAGCTTTAAGGGAGGGATGAACACTGAAGCTTTCTTT.